This entry describes one TCR beta chain. Its antigen is as yet unknown. This entry belongs to a study of cytomegalovirus exposure and HLA in healthy donors. Study-level findings and limits: In a later analysis, at a false discovery rate of 0.05, 16,951 TCR beta sequences matched HLA alleles. A link between a missense DCLRE1C variant and TCR beta V- and J-gene trimming emerged from a later analysis.

PCR was performed using 60 Vbeta and 13 Jbeta primers. The protocol was immunoSEQ multiplex PCR, while the TCRdb copy is restricted to in-frame clones and leaves out a portion. Its clone listing holds approximately 210,000 clones. Between the trimmed V and J ends, which lost 3 bases and 4 bases, there was a span of 3 bases. Germline lookup yields CDR1 LGHNT and CDR2 FRNRAP. CDR3 length equals 11 residues. Each donor's status was that of a healthy bone marrow donor. The sample consisted of PBMCs. This TCR derives from a woman under 40 in good health and CMV-seropositive. The V gene is TRBV12-5, the J gene TRBJ2-5; D gene uncertain. In DNA, the CDR3 is TGTGCTAGTGGTTTCGGAGAGACCCAGTACTTC. It translates to CASGFGETQYF.